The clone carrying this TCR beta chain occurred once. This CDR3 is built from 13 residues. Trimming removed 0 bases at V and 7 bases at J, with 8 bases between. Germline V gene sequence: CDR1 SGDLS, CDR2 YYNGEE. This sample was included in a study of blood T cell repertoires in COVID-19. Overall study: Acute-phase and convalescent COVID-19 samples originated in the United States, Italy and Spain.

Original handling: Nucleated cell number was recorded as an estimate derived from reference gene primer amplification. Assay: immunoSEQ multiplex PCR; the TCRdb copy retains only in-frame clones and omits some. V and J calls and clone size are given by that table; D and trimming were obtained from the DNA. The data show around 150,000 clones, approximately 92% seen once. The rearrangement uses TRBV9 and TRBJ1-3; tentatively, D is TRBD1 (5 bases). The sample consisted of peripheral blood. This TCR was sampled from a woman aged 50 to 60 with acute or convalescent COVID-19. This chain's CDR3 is CASSVEGVNTIYF. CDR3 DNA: TGTGCCAGCAGCGTAGAAGGGGTGAACACCATATATTTT.